This T cell receptor (beta chain) was identified in a study of blood T cell repertoires in COVID-19. Across the study: The origin of the acute and convalescent COVID-19 samples was the United States, Italy and Spain. T cells, B-cell-depleted T cells, or PBMCs supplied cDNA or gDNA.

As processed by the authors: Amplification from reference gene primers served as the basis for estimated nucleated cell counts. The data were produced by immunoSEQ multiplex PCR, yet TCRdb's version contains in-frame clones alone and is incomplete. The V and J calls and clone size were taken over from that table, and D and trimming were inferred from the DNA. The data show 93,000 or so clones, 89% seen once. J gave up 8 bases and V 5 bases, and 8 bases lay outside the gene matches. The CDR3 spans 15 residues. Germline assignment: CDR1 LGHNA and CDR2 YNFKEQ. This chain joins TRBV4-2 and TRBJ1-6; 8 positions match TRBD1. The origin of this receptor is a woman of 80 years or more in a cohort sampled during active COVID-19. Material for sequencing was peripheral blood. This chain's CDR3 is CASSTSTGEYSPLHF. The CDR3 DNA reads TGTGCCAGCAGCACGTCGACAGGGGAGTATTCACCCCTCCACTTT.